This is a list of T cell receptor beta chains from one sample in a study of regulatory T cells in long-lasting Graves disease. Via MiXCR, TCRdb re-called the multiplex PCR reads, giving one row per CDR3 protein. The sample holds over 350,000 distinct CDR3 sequences; 12% to 15% are singletons and the top ten take about 15%. The same data also went into a second study, on T cells in Graves' hyperthyroidism and ophthalmopathy.

The sequencing here drew on peripheral blood mononuclear cells (PBMCs), taken at new diagnosis, from a patient treated with antithyroid drugs. The receptors shown here come from a woman in her forties or fifties with Graves disease. CDR3s include the opening cysteine and the closing phenylalanine or tryptophan. A D gene is named only where the DNA matches it firmly. Expanded clones get a size class; other rows say once, few or many, or leave the size out.

len: 16
abundance: .
j_gene: TRBJ2-7
v_gene: TRBV9
d_gene: .
CDR3aa: CASSRLGTAVSYEQYF

len: 13
abundance: few
j_gene: TRBJ2-7
v_gene: TRBV6-1
d_gene: .
CDR3aa: CASSRAGSYEQYF

len: 15
abundance: many
j_gene: TRBJ2-1
v_gene: TRBV2
d_gene: .
CDR3aa: CASRTFSSGYNEQFF

len: 15
abundance: .
j_gene: TRBJ2-3
v_gene: TRBV6-2/TRBV6-3
d_gene: TRBD2
CDR3aa: CASSLAGELTDTQYF

len: 15
abundance: .
j_gene: TRBJ2-7
v_gene: TRBV18
d_gene: .
CDR3aa: CASSAAYMKTYEQYF

len: 18
abundance: many
j_gene: TRBJ2-1
v_gene: TRBV11-2
d_gene: .
CDR3aa: CASSPGGPSGGPYNEQFF

len: 15
abundance: few
j_gene: TRBJ2-5
v_gene: TRBV5-1
d_gene: TRBD2
CDR3aa: CASSLASGSGETQYF

len: 15
abundance: many
j_gene: TRBJ2-5
v_gene: TRBV11-2
d_gene: .
CDR3aa: CASTPRYGGQETQYF

len: 15
abundance: few
j_gene: TRBJ2-3
v_gene: TRBV7-3
d_gene: TRBD1
CDR3aa: CASSLTGQGVDTQYF

len: 16
abundance: many
j_gene: TRBJ2-1
v_gene: TRBV9
d_gene: TRBD2
CDR3aa: CASSVPSGSSYNEQFF

len: 16
abundance: many
j_gene: TRBJ2-3
v_gene: TRBV7-3
d_gene: TRBD2
CDR3aa: CASSPLAGGPGDTQYF

len: 15
abundance: .
j_gene: TRBJ2-3
v_gene: TRBV6-2/TRBV6-3
d_gene: .
CDR3aa: CASRGSSFVTDTQYF

len: 13
abundance: .
j_gene: TRBJ1-2
v_gene: TRBV6-1
d_gene: .
CDR3aa: CASRARPAVGYTF

len: 16
abundance: .
j_gene: TRBJ2-7
v_gene: TRBV5-6
d_gene: TRBD1
CDR3aa: CASSLRTGGVTYEQYF

len: 15
abundance: few
j_gene: TRBJ1-1
v_gene: TRBV6-1
d_gene: TRBD1
CDR3aa: CASRKDREVRTEAFF

len: 16
abundance: few
j_gene: TRBJ2-3
v_gene: TRBV4-1
d_gene: .
CDR3aa: CASSPRDGGATDTQYF

len: 15
abundance: few
j_gene: TRBJ2-7
v_gene: TRBV19
d_gene: .
CDR3aa: CASSIESGAWDEQYF

len: 15
abundance: few
j_gene: TRBJ1-6
v_gene: TRBV4-1
d_gene: TRBD1
CDR3aa: CASSGRQGGDSPLHF

len: 16
abundance: many
j_gene: TRBJ2-3
v_gene: TRBV5-1
d_gene: TRBD2
CDR3aa: CASSLGLAGVSDTQYF

len: 16
abundance: .
j_gene: TRBJ2-7
v_gene: TRBV7-9
d_gene: TRBD1
CDR3aa: CASSLASQGAHSEQYF

len: 13
abundance: few
j_gene: TRBJ2-5
v_gene: TRBV29-1
d_gene: TRBD1
CDR3aa: CGVERQGQETQYF

len: 13
abundance: many
j_gene: TRBJ2-7
v_gene: TRBV2
d_gene: .
CDR3aa: CASKIPTGYEQYF

len: 14
abundance: many
j_gene: TRBJ2-5
v_gene: TRBV29-1
d_gene: TRBD1
CDR3aa: CSVRQGRIQETQYF

len: 14
abundance: many
j_gene: TRBJ1-3
v_gene: TRBV28
d_gene: .
CDR3aa: CASSLPGVGNTIYF

len: 15
abundance: few
j_gene: TRBJ2-3
v_gene: TRBV7-3
d_gene: .
CDR3aa: CASSWGGLVTDTQYF

len: 15
abundance: few
j_gene: TRBJ1-2
v_gene: TRBV7-2
d_gene: .
CDR3aa: CASSLRPRASDGYTF

len: 17
abundance: few
j_gene: TRBJ2-7
v_gene: TRBV18
d_gene: .
CDR3aa: CASSLGNRDGRDYEQYF

len: 17
abundance: .
j_gene: TRBJ2-1
v_gene: TRBV19
d_gene: .
CDR3aa: CASSDHRTPGVKNEQFF

len: 18
abundance: few
j_gene: TRBJ2-1
v_gene: TRBV19
d_gene: TRBD1
CDR3aa: CASSIGTGTGYSYNEQFF

len: 15
abundance: few
j_gene: TRBJ2-6
v_gene: TRBV11-3
d_gene: TRBD1
CDR3aa: CASSPQGPGANVLTF

len: 14
abundance: few
j_gene: TRBJ1-5
v_gene: TRBV12-3/TRBV12-4
d_gene: .
CDR3aa: CASSLGSEAQPQHF

len: 15
abundance: few
j_gene: TRBJ1-3
v_gene: TRBV12-3/TRBV12-4
d_gene: .
CDR3aa: CASSFERGSGNTIYF

len: 16
abundance: many
j_gene: TRBJ2-5
v_gene: TRBV9
d_gene: .
CDR3aa: CASSVALSRPGETQYF

len: 17
abundance: many
j_gene: TRBJ2-1
v_gene: TRBV5-1
d_gene: TRBD2
CDR3aa: CASSLAVGEGAYNEQFF

len: 13
abundance: many
j_gene: TRBJ2-4
v_gene: TRBV28
d_gene: .
CDR3aa: CASSGGTPQIQYF

len: 15
abundance: many
j_gene: TRBJ2-1
v_gene: TRBV7-9
d_gene: TRBD2
CDR3aa: CASGGLAGGKGEQFF

len: 15
abundance: .
j_gene: TRBJ1-1
v_gene: TRBV5-4
d_gene: TRBD1
CDR3aa: CASSLDRGALTEAFF

len: 12
abundance: many
j_gene: TRBJ1-1
v_gene: TRBV6-2/TRBV6-3
d_gene: .
CDR3aa: CASSSHLNEAFF

len: 14
abundance: few
j_gene: TRBJ2-7
v_gene: TRBV7-2
d_gene: .
CDR3aa: CASSFEGSNYEQYF

len: 13
abundance: many
j_gene: TRBJ2-1
v_gene: TRBV5-1
d_gene: TRBD2
CDR3aa: CASGIAGSNEQFF

len: 13
abundance: many
j_gene: TRBJ2-7
v_gene: TRBV9
d_gene: .
CDR3aa: CASSVEADYEQYF

len: 14
abundance: many
j_gene: TRBJ1-6
v_gene: TRBV4-1
d_gene: .
CDR3aa: CASSQGGGSSPLHF

len: 13
abundance: many
j_gene: TRBJ2-7
v_gene: TRBV7-8
d_gene: .
CDR3aa: CASSLGDHYEQYF

len: 14
abundance: few
j_gene: TRBJ1-5
v_gene: TRBV19
d_gene: .
CDR3aa: CVSSIRAGDQPQHF

len: 15
abundance: many
j_gene: TRBJ2-4
v_gene: TRBV28
d_gene: TRBD2
CDR3aa: CASSSGLAVGNIQYF

len: 14
abundance: few
j_gene: TRBJ2-7
v_gene: TRBV19
d_gene: TRBD1
CDR3aa: CASSRDRENYEQYF

len: 12
abundance: many
j_gene: TRBJ2-7
v_gene: TRBV28
d_gene: .
CDR3aa: CASTGGNYEQYF

len: 20
abundance: many
j_gene: TRBJ2-1
v_gene: TRBV5-1
d_gene: TRBD1
CDR3aa: CASSLGGGTGRAGSYNEQFF